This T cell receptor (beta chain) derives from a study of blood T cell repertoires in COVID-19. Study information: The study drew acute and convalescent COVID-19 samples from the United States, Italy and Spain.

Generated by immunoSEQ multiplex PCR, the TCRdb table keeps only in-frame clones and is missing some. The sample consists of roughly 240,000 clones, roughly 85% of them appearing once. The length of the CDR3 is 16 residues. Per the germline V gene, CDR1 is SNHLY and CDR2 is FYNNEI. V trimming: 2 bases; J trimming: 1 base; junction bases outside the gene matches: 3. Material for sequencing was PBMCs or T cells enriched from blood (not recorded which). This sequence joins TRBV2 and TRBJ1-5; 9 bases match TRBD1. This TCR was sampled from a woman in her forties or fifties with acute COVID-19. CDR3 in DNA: TGTGCCAGCAGTGAATTACAGGGGGCGAGCAATCAGCCCCAGCATTTT. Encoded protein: CASSELQGASNQPQHF.